Below are 20 T cell receptor beta chains sequenced from a single sample in a study of blood T cell repertoires in COVID-19. TCRdb keeps only in-frame clones here, not all; method: immunoSEQ multiplex PCR. Of around 99,000 clones listed, approximately 79% are singletons. Sequenced material: peripheral blood. These receptors were taken from a woman of 80 years or more with active or convalescent COVID-19.

The genes are TRBV6-6 and TRBJ1-1; 8 bases are a match to TRBD1. The CDR3 loop spans 12 amino acids. Unmatched junction bases numbered 1, after V lost 2 bases and J lost 8 bases. Germline CDR1 is MNHNY and CDR2 is SVGAGI (reference sequence). In DNA, the CDR3 is TGTGCCAGCAGTTACCCAGGGGGCGAAGCTTTCTTT. It translates to CASSYPGGEAFF.

This chain connects TRBV28 to TRBJ1-2; possible D gene TRBD1, 6 bases. This CDR3 has 14 residues. V was pared by 2 bases and J by 6 bases, with 13 bases between. Per the germline V gene, CDR1 is MDHEN and CDR2 is SYDVKM. The CDR3 DNA is TGTGCCAGCAGTTTAATGGGGGCAGGGCATGGCTACACCTTC. The encoded protein is CASSLMGAGHGYTF.

The chain joins TRBV7-9 to TRBJ1-1; TRBD1 matches 8 bases. Trimming at V came to 9 bases and at J to 4 bases, leaving 7 bases not matched to a gene. The CDR3 consists of 13 residues. The germline V gene has CDR1 SEHNR and CDR2 FQNEAQ (reference sequence). Here the CDR3 DNA reads TGTGCCAGTACAGGGGGTGACGCCACTGAAGCTTTCTTT. It yields the protein CASTGGDATEAFF.

This clone was detected a few times. V usage is TRBV5-1 and J usage is TRBJ2-3; 9 bases are shared with TRBD1. V lost 3 bases and J lost 6; bases outside the gene matches: 8. CDR1 and CDR2 from the germline V gene are SGHRS and YFSETQ. The CDR3 has 15 amino acids. The CDR3 nucleotides are TGCGCCAGCAGCTCCGGGACAGGGACGGGCGATACGCAGTATTTT. As protein: CASSSGTGTGDTQYF.

This sequence joins TRBV7-8 and TRBJ2-7, with 8 bases lining up with TRBD2. Germline V lookup: CDR1 SGHVS, CDR2 FQNEAQ. This CDR3 comprises 14 residues. V was pared by 2 bases and J by 6 bases, with 6 bases of the junction left unmatched. The CDR3 is CASSLWVAGIEQYF. The CDR3 DNA reads TGTGCCAGCAGCTTATGGGTAGCGGGAATCGAGCAGTACTTC.

The chain uses TRBV28 and TRBJ1-5; D might be TRBD1 (5 bases). The germline V gene has CDR1 MDHEN and CDR2 SYDVKM. The CDR3 consists of 15 residues. The V end was cut by 2 bases, the J end by 4 bases, with 12 bases between. The CDR3 DNA reads TGTGCCAGCAGTTTAATACAGGTGCTAAATCAGCCCCAGCATTTT. Residues: CASSLIQVLNQPQHF.

The chain carries TRBV2 and TRBJ1-2; the D is unclear. This CDR3 region has 13 residues. V lost 6 bases to trimming and J lost 4 bases, with 12 bases between them. Germline CDR1 is SNHLY and CDR2 is FYNNEI. The CDR3 protein is CASRGEGVYGYTF. CDR3 in DNA: TGTGCCAGCAGGGGTGAGGGCGTCTATGGCTACACCTTC. The variable domain in full, with the rest retrieved from reference TRBV2 and TRBJ1-2, is EPEVTQTPSHQVTQMGQEVILRCVPISNHLYFYWYRQILGQKVEFLVSFYNNEISEKSEIFDDQFSVERPDGSNFTLKIRSTKLEDSAMYFCASRGEGVYGYTFGSGTRLTVV.

This rearrangement joins TRBV29-1 to TRBJ2-1; 7 bases are a match to TRBD1. Germline V gene data show CDR1 as SQVTM and CDR2 as ANQGSEA. J lost 6 bases, V lost 4 bases, and 9 bases had no gene match. The CDR3 length is 14 residues. CDR3 protein: CSVAPDRVGNEQFF. As DNA, the CDR3 is TGCAGCGTTGCTCCCGACAGGGTAGGCAATGAGCAGTTCTTC.

On this clone: One junction end does not reproduce the germline sequence, and a read error may be involved. V is TRBV5-1 and J is TRBJ2-1; tentatively, D is TRBD1 (5 bases). CDR1 is SGHRS and CDR2 is YFSETQ in the germline V gene. This CDR3 is built from 15 residues. The CDR3 region is CASSTLDSTYNEQFF. The CDR3 region has the DNA TGTGCCAGCAGCACACTCGACAGTACCTACAATGAGCAGTTCTTC.

On this clone itself: One junction end does not reproduce the germline sequence, and a read error may be involved. V usage is TRBV5-1 and J usage is TRBJ1-2, with TRBD1 identical over 7 bases. The germline CDR1 and CDR2 sequences are SGHRS and YFSETQ. This CDR3 region has 14 residues. The CDR3 reads CASSSTGNDYGYTF. CDR3 in DNA: TGTGCCAGCAGCTCGACAGGGAATGACTATGGCTACACCTTC.

V gene TRBV9 combines with J gene TRBJ2-7; 14 nucleotides match TRBD2. This CDR3 has 19 amino acids. Trimming took 1 base from V and 3 from J; bases not matched to a gene: 12. CDR1 is SGDLS and CDR2 is YYNGEE in the germline V gene. CDR3 nucleotides: TGTGCCAGCAGCGTATCCACACCTACAGGACTAGCGGGAGGCTACGAGCAGTACTTC. Translating it yields CASSVSTPTGLAGGYEQYF.

This chain uses TRBV2 with TRBJ1-6; weak D call: TRBD1 (5 bases). CDR3 length: 15 amino acids. Trimming stripped 3 bases from V and 9 bases from J, with 15 bases between. Germline lookup yields CDR1 SNHLY and CDR2 FYNNEI. CDR3 amino acids: CASSDDSGGGSPLHF. CDR3 bases: TGTGCCAGCAGTGATGATAGCGGTGGGGGTTCACCCCTCCACTTT.

The chain couples TRBV7-3 to TRBJ2-1, with TRBD1 matching 9 bases. Germline V gene lookup returns CDR1 SGHTA and CDR2 FQGTGA. The CDR3 loop spans 15 amino acids. The ends lost 5 bases at V and 5 bases at J; junction bases unmatched: 7. In DNA, the CDR3 is TGTGCCAGCAGCCTCCGGACAGGGGCCCACAATGAGCAGTTCTTC. Encoded protein: CASSLRTGAHNEQFF.

The chain links TRBV5-1 to TRBJ2-3, with D maybe TRBD2 (7 bases). This CDR3 comprises 17 residues. Trimming took 3 bases from V and 1 from J, leaving 18 bases between them. Per the germline V gene, CDR1 is SGHRS and CDR2 is YFSETQ. The CDR3 loop is CASSSSTGGGGTDTQYF. CDR3 in DNA: TGCGCCAGCAGCTCCTCGACGGGGGGCGGTGGCACAGATACGCAGTATTTT.

Only a few counts were recorded for this clone. This rearrangement joins TRBV5-5 to TRBJ2-1; D is possibly TRBD2 (5 bases). Trimming removed 2 bases at V and 0 bases at J, with 15 bases between. This CDR3 has 17 amino acids. The germline V gene encodes CDR1 SGHKS and CDR2 YYEKEE (reference sequence). The CDR3 here is CASSFRAEQSSYNEQFF. CDR3 bases: TGTGCCAGCAGCTTTCGAGCGGAGCAAAGCTCCTACAATGAGCAGTTCTTC.

J is TRBJ1-1 and V is TRBV19, with D unclear. The length of the CDR3 is 13 residues. The germline V gene encodes CDR1 LNHDA and CDR2 SQIVND (reference sequence). The ends were cut back, 7 bases at V and 0 bases at J, with 9 bases in the middle. DNA of the CDR3: TGTGCCAGTAAAGAGTTGGTGAACACTGAAGCTTTCTTT. It codes for CASKELVNTEAFF.

J is TRBJ1-1 and V is TRBV18, with a weak D call TRBD1 (5 bases). This CDR3 is built from 14 residues. V was trimmed by 2 bases and J by 0 bases, leaving 7 bases between them. Germline lookup yields CDR1 KGHSH and CDR2 LQKENI. This CDR3 is CASSPARVNTEAFF. The CDR3 nucleotides are TGTGCCAGCTCACCAGCCAGGGTGAACACTGAAGCTTTCTTT.

This clone was recorded only once. V gene TRBV7-9 combines with J gene TRBJ1-2, with TRBD1 identical over 11 bases. The CDR3 sequence is 20 residues long. V lost 5 bases and J lost 1; bases outside the gene matches: 18. CDR1 and CDR2 (germline): SEHNR, FQNEAQ (reference sequence). The CDR3 region is CASSNVLAKEGQGVNYGYTF. The CDR3 DNA follows: TGTGCCAGCAGCAACGTGCTGGCAAAGGAGGGACAGGGGGTTAACTATGGCTACACCTTC. The full variable domain, rest sourced from reference TRBV7-9 and TRBJ1-2, is DTGVSQNPRHKITKRGQNVTFRCDPISEHNRLYWYRQTLGQGPEFLTYFQNEAQLEKSRLLSDRFSAERPKGSFSTLEIQRTEQGDSAMYLCASSNVLAKEGQGVNYGYTFGSGTRLTVV.

Notes on this clone: Compared with germline, one end of the junction differs, possibly owing to a read error. Here the CDR3 reads CASSETGAAYNEQFF. The CDR3 DNA follows: TGTGCTAGCAGCGAGACAGGGGCGGCATACAATGAGCAGTTCTTC. The chain has TRBV7-7 and TRBJ2-1; TRBD1 agrees at 8 bases. CDR3 size: 15 residues. The germline V gene encodes CDR1 SSHAT and CDR2 FNYEAQ (reference sequence). Full variable domain (missing parts from reference TRBV7-7 and TRBJ2-1): GAGVSQSPRYKVTKRGQDVTLRCDPISSHATLYWYQQALGQGPEFLTYFNYEAQPDKSGLPSDRFSAERPEGSISTLTIQRTEQRDSAMYRCASSETGAAYNEQFFGPGTRLTVL.

The chain uses TRBV5-4 and TRBJ1-5, with D perhaps TRBD1 (6 bases). V lost 0 bases and J lost 2, with 18 bases in between. Germline CDR1 reads SGHNT; CDR2 reads YYREEE (reference sequence). The CDR3 consists of 18 residues. The CDR3 DNA reads as TGTGCCAGCAGCTTGGCCGAGGCAGGGGCGCCGGGCAATCAGCCCCAGCATTTT. Amino acids: CASSLAEAGAPGNQPQHF.